Presented here are 8 T cell receptor beta chains from one specimen sequenced in a study of Ad26.COV2.S vaccination and SARS-CoV-2 variants. Specified treatment: approximately 18 received Ad26.COV2.S at low or high dose, single or two shots; several received placebo; per-sample allocation not given. Collection of the samples took place on day 63 after the first injection of vaccine or placebo. TCRdb keeps only in-frame clones here, not all; method: immunoSEQ multiplex PCR. Seen here are almost 400,000 clones, about 91% observed once, and the top ten hold about 1.9%. The sample consisted of peripheral blood, taken in a trial of Ad26.COV2.S vaccine versus placebo. The source of these receptors is a person aged 18-60 years who received the Ad26.COV2.S COVID-19 vaccine or a placebo.

The rearrangement links TRBV28 to TRBJ2-5, with D perhaps being TRBD1 or TRBD2 (5 bases each). The ends were cut back, 6 bases at V and 5 bases at J, with 16 bases in the middle. The CDR3 is 14 amino acids. Germline V CDR1 and CDR2: MDHEN, SYDVKM. The chain's CDR3 is CASSPPERGETQYF. CDR3 DNA: TGTGCCAGCAGCCCGCCAGAGAGGGGTGAGACCCAGTACTTC.

The gene calls are TRBV5-6 and TRBJ2-7; tentative D call: TRBD1 (6 bases). V dropped 0 bases and J dropped 10 bases, with 11 bases sitting between them. The CDR3 is 12 residues long. Germline V gene data show CDR1 as SGHDT and CDR2 as YYEEEE. The CDR3 here is CASSLADRIQYF. In nucleotides, the CDR3 is TGTGCCAGCAGCTTGGCCGACAGGATTCAGTACTTC. The complete variable domain, with remaining parts taken from reference TRBV5-6 and TRBJ2-7, reads DAGVTQSPTHLIKTRGQQVTLRCSPKSGHDTVSWYQQALGQGPQFIFQYYEEEERQRGNFPDRFSGHQFPNYSSELNVNALLLGDSALYLCASSLADRIQYFGPGTRLTVT.

This chain connects TRBV19 to TRBJ1-2; the match to TRBD1 covers 8 bases. From germline, CDR1 is LNHDA and CDR2 SQIVND (reference sequence). The V gene end was trimmed by 3 bases and the J gene end by 6 bases; junction bases not matched to a gene: 6. This CDR3 comprises 14 residues. DNA for the CDR3: TGTGCCAGTAGTATGGACAGGGCTACGCATGGCTACACCTTC. It translates to CASSMDRATHGYTF.

The chain combines TRBV4-2 with TRBJ2-7, with 8 nucleotides matching TRBD2. Per germline, CDR1 LGHNA and CDR2 YNFKEQ. CDR3 size: 15 residues. V was clipped by 1 base and J by 0 bases; unmatched bases: 2. CDR3 protein: CASSQVGTSSYEQYF. CDR3 sequence (DNA): TGTGCCAGCAGCCAAGTAGGGACTAGCTCCTACGAGCAGTACTTC.

The chain joins TRBV9 to TRBJ2-5, with 11 bases lining up with TRBD2. CDR1 is SGDLS, CDR2 YYNGEE, per germline. The V gene end was trimmed by 3 bases and the J gene end by 2 bases; junction bases not matched to a gene: 3. The CDR3 is 15 amino acids. Here the CDR3 reads CASSAGTSGQETQYF. The CDR3 region has the DNA TGTGCCAGCAGCGCTGGGACTAGCGGACAAGAGACCCAGTACTTC.

The chain carries TRBV5-4 and TRBJ2-1, with 10 bases aligning to TRBD2. V was clipped by 3 bases and J by 5 bases; unmatched bases: 8. The CDR3 sequence is 16 residues long. Germline loops: CDR1 SGHNT, CDR2 YYREEE (reference sequence). The CDR3 DNA follows: TGTGCCAGCAGCTGGTGGGGGAGCGGGAGGGACAATGAGCAGTTCTTC. Translation gives CASSWWGSGRDNEQFF.

V gene TRBV11-3 combines with J gene TRBJ2-7; 10 nucleotides agree with TRBD1. Germline assignment: CDR1 SGHNT and CDR2 YENEEA. The CDR3 sequence is 15 residues long. J lost 3 bases, V lost 1 base, and 3 bases had no gene match. The CDR3 DNA sequence: TGTGCCAGCAGCTTAGGACAGGGGGCCAACTACGAGCAGTACTTC. It specifies CASSLGQGANYEQYF.

The rearrangement links TRBV9 to TRBJ1-4; 7 nucleotides match TRBD1. Germline V lookup: CDR1 SGDLS, CDR2 YYNGEE. With 1 base clipped from V and 4 bases from J, the junction kept 4 bases outside the gene matches. This CDR3 has 15 amino acids. CDR3 sequence: CASSVLGQNNEKLFF. The CDR3 DNA follows: TGTGCCAGCAGCGTACTGGGACAGAATAATGAAAAACTGTTTTTT.